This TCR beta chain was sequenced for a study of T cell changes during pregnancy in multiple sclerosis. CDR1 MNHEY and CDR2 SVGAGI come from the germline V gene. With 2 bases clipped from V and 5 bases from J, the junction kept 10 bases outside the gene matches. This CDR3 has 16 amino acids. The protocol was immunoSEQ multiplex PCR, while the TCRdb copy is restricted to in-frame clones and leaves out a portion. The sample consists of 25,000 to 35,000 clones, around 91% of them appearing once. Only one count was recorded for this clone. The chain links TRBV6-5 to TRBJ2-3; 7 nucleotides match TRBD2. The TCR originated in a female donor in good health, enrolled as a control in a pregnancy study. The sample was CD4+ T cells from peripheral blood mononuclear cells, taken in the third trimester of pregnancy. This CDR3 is CASSYGSGAGEDTQYF. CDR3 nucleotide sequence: TGTGCCAGCAGTTACGGGAGCGGGGCCGGGGAAGATACGCAGTATTTT.